One and the same sample provided the 27 T cell receptor beta chains below, sequenced in a study of blood T cell repertoires in COVID-19. This table comes from immunoSEQ multiplex PCR, and its TCRdb copy is limited to in-frame clones, with some not included. The profile shows about 120,000 clones, around 80% of them singletons. Sequenced sample: peripheral blood. The receptors originated from a woman aged 80 or over with acute or convalescent COVID-19.

The chain employs TRBV5-6 and TRBJ1-6; TRBD1 matches 11 bases. V lost 4 bases, J lost 10 bases, and 7 bases stayed unmatched. The CDR3 runs 15 residues. The germline gives CDR1 SGHDT, CDR2 YYEEEE. CDR3 protein: CASSGTGGLVSPLHF. CDR3 sequence (DNA): TGTGCCAGCAGCGGGACAGGGGGGCTGGTGTCACCCCTCCACTTT.

This chain uses TRBV6-1 with TRBJ1-2; D is unresolved. Germline loops: CDR1 MNHNS, CDR2 SASEGT. Trimming stripped 0 bases from V and 8 bases from J, with 10 bases between. This CDR3 region has 13 residues. CDR3 amino acids: CASSEAAFRGYTF. CDR3 bases: TGTGCCAGCAGTGAAGCGGCCTTCAGGGGCTACACCTTC.

The V and J genes are TRBV6-1 and TRBJ1-2; D is unresolved. CDR3 length: 14 residues. Trimming took off 0 bases at V and 4 bases at J, with 9 bases between the two ends. The V gene's germline CDR1 is MNHNS and CDR2 SASEGT. For the CDR3, the DNA is TGTGCCAGCAGTGAAGCGCGGCAGACCTATGGCTACACCTTC. This sequence encodes CASSEARQTYGYTF.

The rearrangement joins TRBV28 to TRBJ2-5; 8 positions agree with TRBD2. V lost 3 bases to trimming and J lost 4 bases; unmatched junction nucleotides: 7. The CDR3 has 15 amino acids. Germline assignment: CDR1 MDHEN and CDR2 SYDVKM. DNA of the CDR3: TGTGCCAGCAGTTTTAGCGCGGGAGGTGGAGAGACCCAGTACTTC. Encoded protein: CASSFSAGGGETQYF.

The V and J genes are TRBV6-5 and TRBJ2-7; a possible D gene is TRBD1 (6 bases). The CDR3 runs 14 residues. Per the germline V gene, CDR1 is MNHEY and CDR2 is SVGAGI. The V end lost 0 bases, the J end lost 2 bases, and 8 bases lay between the germline ends. The CDR3 coding sequence is TGTGCCAGCAGTTACTCGGACAGCACCTACGAGCAGTACTTC. Its translation is CASSYSDSTYEQYF.

The genes are TRBV30 and TRBJ1-3; D possibly corresponds to TRBD1 (6 bases). The CDR3 loop spans 16 amino acids. The germline CDR1 and CDR2 sequences are GTSNPN and SVGIG (reference sequence). Trimming removed 1 base from V and 0 bases from J, with 13 bases in between. CDR3 residues: CAWSARTVNSGNTIYF. CDR3 coding DNA: TGTGCCTGGAGTGCTCGGACAGTGAACTCTGGAAACACCATATATTTT.

The chain combines TRBV5-6 with TRBJ2-3, with TRBD2 as a possible D gene (6 bases). The V end was cut by 3 bases, the J end by 2 bases, with 13 bases between. Germline assignment: CDR1 SGHDT and CDR2 YYEEEE. This CDR3 spans 15 amino acids. The CDR3 spells CASSSRDLVTDTQYF. CDR3 sequence (DNA): TGTGCCAGCAGCTCACGGGACTTGGTCACAGATACGCAGTATTTT. The full variable domain, in which reference TRBV5-6 and TRBJ2-3 provide the parts outside the CDR3, is DAGVTQSPTHLIKTRGQQVTLRCSPKSGHDTVSWYQQALGQGPQFIFQYYEEEERQRGNFPDRFSGHQFPNYSSELNVNALLLGDSALYLCASSSRDLVTDTQYFGPGTRLTVL.

There are a few counts of this clone. V gene TRBV6-5 combines with J gene TRBJ2-3; 7 nucleotides match TRBD2. Looked up from germline, CDR1 is MNHEY and CDR2 is SVGAGI. The CDR3 consists of 14 residues. V shed 6 bases, J shed 9 bases, and the junction held 12 bases outside the gene matches. CDR3 amino acids: CASSPRVAGDTQYF. CDR3 nucleotide sequence: TGTGCCAGCAGCCCCAGGGTCGCGGGGGACACGCAGTATTTT.

In its sample, this clone was seen a few times. This chain connects TRBV6-5 to TRBJ2-7; no clear D gene. CDR1 is MNHEY and CDR2 is SVGAGI in the germline V gene. This CDR3 region has 12 residues. V lost 7 bases to trimming and J lost 2 bases, with 9 bases between them. CDR3 DNA: TGTGCCAGCACAGCGTATACCTACGAGCAGTACTTC. It specifies CASTAYTYEQYF.

This clone appeared a few times. This rearrangement joins TRBV5-1 to TRBJ2-3; 8 bases agree with TRBD2. Germline V gives CDR1 SGHRS, CDR2 YFSETQ. After removal of 2 bases from V and 0 bases from J, the junction contained 5 bases not matched to a gene. The CDR3 is 16 residues long. The CDR3 is CASSFLAGSSTDTQYF. CDR3 bases: TGCGCCAGCAGCTTTTTAGCGGGGTCTAGCACAGATACGCAGTATTTT.

This clone was picked up one time. The chain carries TRBV6-5 and TRBJ2-5; D gene unclear. There are 12 residues in the CDR3. Germline V CDR1 and CDR2: MNHEY, SVGAGI. V lost 6 bases and J 3 bases, leaving 8 bases between the germline ends. This CDR3 reads CASRTGKETQYF. CDR3 DNA sequence: TGTGCCAGCAGAACGGGTAAAGAGACCCAGTACTTC.

This clone is a singleton in its sample. The rearrangement uses TRBV19 and TRBJ2-3; 10 bases fit TRBD2. The germline gives CDR1 LNHDA, CDR2 SQIVND (reference sequence). With 5 bases clipped from V and 4 bases from J, the junction kept 12 bases outside the gene matches. This CDR3 is 17 amino acids long. In DNA form, the CDR3 reads TGTGCCAGTAGTGCTCCTCCGCTAGCGGGAGTGGCAGATACGCAGTATTTT. Translation gives CASSAPPLAGVADTQYF.

This clone was seen a single time. The genes are TRBV5-1 and TRBJ2-3; 10 nucleotides agree with TRBD2. Germline assignment: CDR1 SGHRS and CDR2 YFSETQ. The CDR3 is 15 amino acids. V gave up 4 bases and J gave up 5 bases; unmatched junction bases: 7. The CDR3 nucleotides are TGCGCCAGCAGCGATCAGCGGGGGGGCGGAGATACGCAGTATTTT. As protein: CASSDQRGGGDTQYF.

The genes are TRBV7-8 and TRBJ2-7; unclear D gene. V was cut by 5 bases and J by 5 bases, with 19 bases left in between. CDR1 and CDR2 from the germline V gene are SGHVS and FQNEAQ. The CDR3 sequence is 15 residues long. The CDR3 is CASSPSRALLDEQYF. As DNA, the CDR3 is TGTGCCAGCAGCCCATCTCGAGCGCTTCTAGACGAGCAGTACTTC.

The J gene is TRBJ1-2, the V gene TRBV19; 9 nucleotides line up with TRBD1. The CDR3 runs 15 residues. V was clipped by 6 bases and J by 1 base; unmatched bases: 6. The germline gives CDR1 LNHDA, CDR2 SQIVND (reference sequence). Here the CDR3 DNA reads TGTGCCAGTAGGACAGGGGGTTCCGTTAACTATGGCTACACCTTC. Translation: CASRTGGSVNYGYTF. Together with reference TRBV19 and TRBJ1-2, the CDR3 gives the full variable domain: DGGITQSPKYLFRKEGQNVTLSCEQNLNHDAMYWYRQDPGQGLRLIYYSQIVNDFQKGDIAEGYSVSREKKESFPLTVTSAQKNPTAFYLCASRTGGSVNYGYTFGSGTRLTVV.

The chain couples TRBV4-2 to TRBJ2-7, with D possibly TRBD1 on 6 matching bases. CDR1 LGHNA and CDR2 YNFKEQ come from the germline V gene. V lost 0 bases to trimming and J lost 0 bases, with 12 bases between them. This CDR3 region has 16 residues. CDR3 bases: TGTGCCAGCAGCCAAGAACTGGGACACCCCTCCTACGAGCAGTACTTC. Its translation is CASSQELGHPSYEQYF.

The rearrangement links TRBV7-9 to TRBJ1-6; TRBD1 might be the D (6 bases). This CDR3 is 14 amino acids long. V lost 2 bases, J lost 7 bases, and 9 bases lay in between. Per the germline V gene, CDR1 is SEHNR and CDR2 is FQNEAQ (reference sequence). For the CDR3, the DNA is TGTGCCAGCAGCTTACAGGGGACGAATTCACCCCTCCACTTT. It yields the protein CASSLQGTNSPLHF.

In its sample, this clone was seen many times. The V call is TRBV13, the J call TRBJ1-3; 12 bases line up with TRBD1. Germline V gives CDR1 PRHDT, CDR2 FYEKMQ (reference sequence). Losses at the gene ends were 5 bases for V and 2 bases for J; bases not matched to a gene: 4. The CDR3 totals 16 residues. CDR3 sequence: CASSPGTGGTGNTIYF. For the CDR3, the DNA is TGTGCCAGCAGCCCGGGGACAGGGGGCACTGGAAACACCATATATTTT.

The gene calls are TRBV5-1 and TRBJ2-3; tentatively, D is TRBD2 (6 bases). V was trimmed by 1 base and J by 1 base, leaving 13 bases between them. The CDR3 runs to 16 residues. The germline gives CDR1 SGHRS, CDR2 YFSETQ. CDR3 sequence: CASSLRSGAGTDTQYF. DNA for the CDR3: TGCGCCAGCAGCTTGAGATCGGGAGCGGGCACAGATACGCAGTATTTT.

This rearrangement joins TRBV27 to TRBJ1-1; tentatively, D is TRBD1 (6 bases). Per germline, CDR1 MNHEY and CDR2 SMNVEV (reference sequence). V was pared by 4 bases and J by 0 bases, with 9 bases between. The CDR3 covers 14 residues. CDR3 bases: TGTGCCAGCAGTTACCAGGGGATGAACACTGAAGCTTTCTTT. It yields the protein CASSYQGMNTEAFF.

This sequence joins TRBV4-2 and TRBJ2-1; possibly TRBD2 for D (6 bases). This CDR3 is 13 amino acids long. The V gene lost 1 base and the J gene lost 8 bases, with 9 bases spanning the gap. Per germline, CDR1 LGHNA and CDR2 YNFKEQ. The CDR3 spells CASSQVEGYEQFF. The CDR3 DNA sequence: TGTGCCAGCAGCCAAGTGGAGGGATATGAGCAGTTCTTC.

The chain carries TRBV27 and TRBJ1-5, with D possibly matching TRBD1 (5 bases). The CDR3 consists of 13 residues. Deletions cut 1 base from V and 7 bases from J, with 8 bases between. The germline gives CDR1 MNHEY, CDR2 SMNVEV (reference sequence). The CDR3 DNA sequence: TGTGCCAGCAGTTTATTGGGGGGGCAGCCCCAGCATTTT. It specifies CASSLLGGQPQHF.

CDR3 DNA sequence: TGTGCCACCAGTGATTCAAACCCGGGACTAGCGGGGTGGGAGACCCAGTACTTC. This gives the protein CATSDSNPGLAGWETQYF. V usage is TRBV24-1 and J usage is TRBJ2-5, with TRBD2 matching over 13 bases. This CDR3 is built from 18 residues. V was clipped by 2 bases and J by 5 bases; unmatched bases: 10. CDR1 is KGHDR and CDR2 is SFDVKD in the germline V gene.

In this sample, this clone turned up a few times. The chain recombines TRBV10-3 with TRBJ2-1; 14 bases match TRBD2. V lost 3 bases and J lost 4; bases outside the gene matches: 8. The CDR3 sequence is 18 residues long. CDR1 ENHRY and CDR2 SYGVKD come from the germline V gene. As DNA, the CDR3 is TGTGCCATCAGTGAACCGGGACTAGCGGGAGAGGCTTACAATGAGCAGTTCTTC. Translation: CAISEPGLAGEAYNEQFF.

The chain uses TRBV19 and TRBJ1-2; D is ambiguous. Trimming took off 4 bases at V and 6 bases at J, with 15 bases between the two ends. This CDR3 contains 14 residues. Germline lookup yields CDR1 LNHDA and CDR2 SQIVND (reference sequence). CDR3 sequence reads: CASSNEGRRDGYTF. CDR3 nucleotides: TGTGCCAGTAGTAACGAGGGCCGGAGAGATGGCTACACCTTC.

This chain uses TRBV4-3 with TRBJ1-2, with 9 bases that match TRBD1. This CDR3 spans 14 amino acids. Germline trimming cut 4 bases from V and 5 bases from J; bases unmatched to any gene: 5. Per germline, CDR1 LGHNA and CDR2 YSLEER. The CDR3 sequence is CASSPPDRGYGYTF. CDR3 sequence (DNA): TGCGCCAGCAGCCCCCCGGACAGGGGTTATGGCTACACCTTC.

V usage is TRBV7-3 and J usage is TRBJ1-2, with D possibly matching TRBD1 (6 bases). CDR3 length: 13 amino acids. The germline V gene encodes CDR1 SGHTA and CDR2 FQGTGA. Trimming removed 3 bases at V and 3 bases at J, with 8 bases between. The CDR3 nucleotides read TGTGCCAGCAGCTTCCCAGGGGACTATGGCTACACCTTC. Translated, it gives CASSFPGDYGYTF.